These T cell receptor beta chains were read from a single sample in a study of blood T cells in healthy people across ages. TCRdb processed the 5' RACE reads anew with MiXCR; each CDR3 protein has one entry. The sample includes 1.5 million to 2 million distinct CDR3 sequences, around 50% of them seen just once. The sequenced material came from blood. All receptors come from a woman aged 35 to 49 in good health. Each CDR3 is given with its conserved first and last residue. Fields, in order: clone size, D gene, CDR3 length, V gene, J gene, CDR3 DNA, CDR3 protein. The D gene is left open where the match is weak. A row's size may be missing; if present it is once, few, many or a size class.

many	TRBD1	14	TRBV29-1	TRBJ2-4	TGCAGCGTGCCCCGGGACAGGATCAAAAACATTCAGTACTTC	CSVPRDRIKNIQYF
few	TRBD2	13	TRBV20-1	TRBJ2-5	TGCAGTGCTAGAAAGCGGGGGCAGGAGACCCAGTACTTC	CSARKRGQETQYF
-	-	13	TRBV20-1	TRBJ1-6	TGCAGTGTTAGGGGACTGCCGAATTCACCCCTCCACTTT	CSVRGLPNSPLHF
-	TRBD1	15	TRBV2	TRBJ2-3	TGTGCCACCATAGTCACAGGGGCCTCGGGAGATACGCAGTATTTT	CATIVTGASGDTQYF
-	-	15	TRBV2	TRBJ1-6	TGTGCCAGCAGTGAAAGGGCAGTTAAAAATTCACCCCTCCACTTT	CASSERAVKNSPLHF
-	TRBD1	16	TRBV28	TRBJ2-5	TGTGCCAGCAGTTTATTTGGCAGGGGGCGGGGAGAGACCCAGTACTTC	CASSLFGRGRGETQYF
-	TRBD1	15	TRBV28	TRBJ1-1	TGTGCCAGCAACCTGATGGACAGGGAGTCCACTGAAGCTTTCTTT	CASNLMDRESTEAFF
-	-	15	TRBV4-3	TRBJ2-5	TGCGCCAGCAGCCAAGATCCTAGCGCGGGGGAGACCCAGTACTTC	CASSQDPSAGETQYF
once	-	12	TRBV29-1	TRBJ2-7	TGCCGCGTTGAGGTCAACCCCTACGAGCAGTACTTC	CRVEVNPYEQYF
-	-	15	TRBV7-9	TRBJ2-1	TGTGCCAGCAGCCAGGGGTATGGCACCTACAATGAGCAGTTCTTC	CASSQGYGTYNEQFF
few	-	16	TRBV7-8	TRBJ2-1	TGTGCCAGCAGTTATACGAGTCGTTTTGCTCTCAATGAGCAGTTCTTC	CASSYTSRFALNEQFF
-	TRBD1	17	TRBV9	TRBJ1-2	TGTGCCAGCAGCGGAACCGGGACAGGGAAGTTTAACTATGGCTACACCTTC	CASSGTGTGKFNYGYTF
-	TRBD1	14	TRBV6-5	TRBJ1-2	TGTGCCAGCAGACGTAGACAGGGGAGCTATGGCTACACCTTC	CASRRRQGSYGYTF
-	TRBD1	15	TRBV3-1	TRBJ2-7	TGTGCCAGCAGCGCTGGGACAGGGCCTGGTTACGAGCAGTACTTC	CASSAGTGPGYEQYF
-	TRBD1	18	TRBV4-2	TRBJ2-4	TGTGCCAGCAGCCAGGGAGGGCTCGCCGGGACAGGGGTGAACATTCAGTACTTC	CASSQGGLAGTGVNIQYF
-	TRBD1	16	TRBV12-3/TRBV12-4	TRBJ1-6	TGTGCCAGCAGGAAGGGAGGGGGCCGGAGTAATTCACCCCTCCACTTT	CASRKGGGRSNSPLHF
-	TRBD1	15	TRBV7-2	TRBJ2-7	TGTGCCAGCAGATGTCGGGGGACAGGGGACTACGAGCAGTACTTC	CASRCRGTGDYEQYF